The entry below describes one T cell receptor beta chain. Its antigen is unknown. Base quality data are lacking; no much larger clone is found one base away. The sample is drawn from a study of lymphopenia after photon versus proton radiotherapy (dated by TCRdb to 2018 to 2020). Concerning the study at large: In patients with gastrointestinal tumors who developed high-grade lymphopenia, the study compared the immunological effects of photon radiation therapy with those of proton radiation therapy. The goal of the study was to describe how the two radiation modalities differ in their effects on the immune system. The cohort comprised 20 to 25 patients with gastrointestinal tumors who received either photon or proton therapy and then developed lymphopenia.

The library was built by means of the immunoSEQ multiplex PCR assay. T cell repertoires were profiled with deep sequencing of rearranged TCR beta loci together with multiparametric flow cytometry. This is the immuneACCESS table as TCRdb keeps it, with only in-frame sequences that have V and J called. A part of the clones is gone; compared with another copy, unresolved V genes explain less than half, and the rest is unexplained. Within this sample are fewer than 20,000 clones, with roughly nine tenths of them counted one time only. The ten most abundant clones make up around 1.8% of the sample. CDR1 is given as SEHNR and CDR2 as FQNEAQ, both from the germline V gene (reference sequence). Spanning cysteine to phenylalanine, the CDR3 consists of 15 amino acids. Only the CDR3 part of the read is kept: 45 bases, read in frame from the first base. Germline trimming: 0 bases from V, 5 bases from J; junction bases outside gene matches: 6.

The full study reports these points: The survival association was assessed only in patients who died, and better survival with proton therapy was presented by the authors as a possibility rather than a demonstrated result. After the lymphocyte count nadir, oligoclonal expansion, especially of CD8+ Temra cells, was observed in photon-treated repertoires, and the drop in diversity was driven by this expansion. During treatment, patients who received photon therapy lost naive T cells and TCR diversity and gained effector/memory populations, whereas patients who received proton therapy remained relatively stable. Across the cohort, a larger post-nadir drop in TCR diversity was inversely correlated with overall survival time among patients who died.

The receptor's source is a woman in her 40s with cholangiocarcinoma. The starting material was peripheral blood, obtained from a patient treated with photon-based radiotherapy. The chain is encoded by TRBV7-9 joined to TRBJ1-2, with 7 bases in between that match TRBD1. This receptor carries the CDR3 CASSLARTGIYGYTF. The nucleotides are TGTGCCAGCAGCTTAGCCCGGACAGGAATATATGGCTACACCTTC. The full variable domain, with segments outside the CDR3 supplied by the reference TRBV7-9 and TRBJ1-2 proteins, appears as DTGVSQNPRHKITKRGQNVTFRCDPISEHNRLYWYRQTLGQGPEFLTYFQNEAQLEKSRLLSDRFSAERPKGSFSTLEIQRTEQGDSAMYLCASSLARTGIYGYTFGSGTRLTVV.